The T cell receptor (beta chain) described here comes from a study of sequential checkpoint blockade in melanoma. On the study more broadly: Each arm's sequence ended with maintenance nivolumab.

The CDR3 is 16 amino acids. The germline gives CDR1 SGDLS, CDR2 YYNGEE. V was pared by 3 bases and J by 3 bases, with 6 bases of the junction left unmatched. Treatment of the sample: randomized to nivolumab then ipilimumab (arm A) or the reverse (arm B). DNA-damaging chemotherapy had not been given to any patient beforehand. The protocol was immunoSEQ multiplex PCR, while the TCRdb copy is restricted to in-frame clones and leaves out a portion. The data hold fewer than 10,000 clones, with 90% observed a single time. The chain carries TRBV9 and TRBJ2-1, with 10 bases that match TRBD2. The source was CD8+ T cells sorted from blood (inferred from file names), collected from a patient given nivolumab and ipilimumab in sequence. The sequence was obtained from a human donor with melanoma. CDR3: CASSAPSGRSYNEQFF. In nucleotides, the CDR3 is TGTGCCAGCAGCGCCCCTAGCGGGAGAAGCTACAATGAGCAGTTCTTC. Full variable domain (rest looked up from reference TRBV9 and TRBJ2-1): DSGVTQTPKHLITATGQRVTLRCSPRSGDLSVYWYQQSLDQGLQFLIQYYNGEERAKGNILERFSAQQFPDLHSELNLSSLELGDSALYFCASSAPSGRSYNEQFFGPGTRLTVL.